The rows below give T cell receptor beta chains drawn from one sample of a study of blood T cell repertoires in COVID-19. TCRdb's copy holds only in-frame clones and misses some; the assay was immunoSEQ multiplex PCR. The data hold about 120,000 clones, with approximately 90% observed a single time. Sequencing used peripheral blood. All receptors derive from a human donor with acute or convalescent COVID-19. The donor label of this sample is uncertain. Each CDR3 is given with its conserved first and last residue. D genes are given only for firm matches. Clone size is not always given. Where it is, it says once, few, many or a class for expanded clones.

v_call	d_call	j_call	clone_size	cdr3_nt	cdr3_aa
TRBV4-3	-	TRBJ2-7	-	TGCGCCAGCAGCCAAGAGAGGGTAGGATCCGTGTACGAGCAGTACTTC	CASSQERVGSVYEQYF
TRBV12-5	-	TRBJ2-2	-	TGTGCTAGTGGTTTGACAGGGAACACCGGGGAGCTGTTTTTT	CASGLTGNTGELFF
TRBV9	TRBD2	TRBJ2-1	-	TGTGCCAGCAGCCGCCCCCCTGGGCTAGCGGGGAGCTCCTACAATGAGCAGTTCTTC	CASSRPPGLAGSSYNEQFF
TRBV6-6	-	TRBJ2-5	-	TGTGCCAGCAGGGGGGGACAGCAAGAGACCCAGTACTTC	CASRGGQQETQYF
TRBV28	-	TRBJ1-2	few	TGTGCCAGCAGTTTCCTGGCCGGGGGGGTCGATGGCTACACCTTC	CASSFLAGGVDGYTF
TRBV11-1	TRBD1	TRBJ2-5	-	TGTGCCAGCAGCCTCGCCAGGGGGTTTGAGGAGACCCAGTACTTC	CASSLARGFEETQYF
TRBV7-6	TRBD2	TRBJ2-1	-	TGTGCCAGCAGCTTAGTGGCGGGGGGCTCCTACAATGAGCAGTTCTTC	CASSLVAGGSYNEQFF
TRBV6-6	TRBD2	TRBJ2-3	-	TGTGCCAGCATGAATAGCGGGGGGGTTGCAGATACGCAGTATTTT	CASMNSGGVADTQYF
TRBV19	TRBD1	TRBJ1-2	-	TGTGCCAGTAGTATTCGGTTTGCAGGGGGCGGCTACACCTTC	CASSIRFAGGGYTF
TRBV18	TRBD1	TRBJ2-4	-	TGTGCCAGCTCTCACGACAGGGTCCTAGCCAAAAACATTCAGTACTTC	CASSHDRVLAKNIQYF
TRBV19	TRBD1	TRBJ2-1	-	TGTGCCAGTCATTCGGGGACAGGGGGTTCCCCGAGCTCCTACAATGAGCAGTTCTTC	CASHSGTGGSPSSYNEQFF
TRBV28	-	TRBJ1-1	-	TGTGCCAGCAGCTCAGGGGTATTTACTGAAGCTTTCTTT	CASSSGVFTEAFF
TRBV5-4	-	TRBJ1-2	-	TGTGCCAGCAGCGGACAGAACTATGGCTACACCTTC	CASSGQNYGYTF
TRBV2	-	TRBJ2-3	-	TGTGCCAGCACTTACGGTTATTCAGATACGCAGTATTTT	CASTYGYSDTQYF
TRBV5-1	-	TRBJ2-2	-	TGCGCCAGCAGCTTGATAGTAACAGGGATGGGCACCGGGGAGCTGTTTTTT	CASSLIVTGMGTGELFF
TRBV27	-	TRBJ1-5	-	TGTGCCAGCAGTTTAACCGTTTTCGGGAATCAGCCCCAGCATTTT	CASSLTVFGNQPQHF
TRBV29-1	TRBD1	TRBJ1-5	-	TGCAGCGTTGAGAGACAGGGGTTCGTACAGCCCCAGCATTTT	CSVERQGFVQPQHF
TRBV25-1	TRBD2	TRBJ2-7	-	TGTGCCAGCAGTGAAACTTGGCAGGGAGGGTCCTACGAGCAGTACTTC	CASSETWQGGSYEQYF
TRBV11-2	-	TRBJ2-2	-	TGTGCCAGCAGCCCGGGTCTTAACACCGGGGAGCTGTTTTTT	CASSPGLNTGELFF
TRBV4-2	TRBD2	TRBJ2-5	many	TGTGCCAGCAGCCAAGCTGAGCGGGGGGAGACCCAGTACTTC	CASSQAERGETQYF
TRBV12-3/TRBV12-4	-	TRBJ1-2	-	TGTGCCAGCAGTTTTAGACAGGACTATGGCTACACCTTC	CASSFRQDYGYTF
TRBV7-3	-	TRBJ1-5	-	TGTGCCAGCAGCCCAAAGCGGCATAGCAATCAGCCCCAGCATTTT	CASSPKRHSNQPQHF
TRBV28	-	TRBJ2-2	-	TGTGCCAGCAGTTGGGGGCATAACACCGGGGAGCTGTTTTTT	CASSWGHNTGELFF
TRBV2	-	TRBJ1-1	-	TGTGCCAGCAGACGAAGGGGGTTTACTGAAGCTTTCTTT	CASRRRGFTEAFF
TRBV7-9	-	TRBJ1-1	once	TGTGCCAGCAGTTCAATGGCGAACACTGAAGCTTTCTTT	CASSSMANTEAFF
TRBV5-1	TRBD1	TRBJ2-1	-	TGCGCCAGCAGCTCCGTAGAGGCAGGGGGAATGCGGCAGTTCTTC	CASSSVEAGGMRQFF